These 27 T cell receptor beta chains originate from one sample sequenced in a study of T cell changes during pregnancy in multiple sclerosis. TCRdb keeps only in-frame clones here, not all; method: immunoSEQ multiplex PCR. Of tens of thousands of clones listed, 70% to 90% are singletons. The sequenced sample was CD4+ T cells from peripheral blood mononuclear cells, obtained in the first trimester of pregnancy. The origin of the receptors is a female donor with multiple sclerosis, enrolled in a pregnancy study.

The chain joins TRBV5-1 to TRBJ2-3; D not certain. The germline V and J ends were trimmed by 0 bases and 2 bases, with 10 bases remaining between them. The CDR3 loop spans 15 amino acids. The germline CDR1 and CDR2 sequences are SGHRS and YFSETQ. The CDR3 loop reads CASSLALGSTDTQYF. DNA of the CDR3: TGCGCCAGCAGCTTGGCCCTGGGCTCCACAGATACGCAGTATTTT.

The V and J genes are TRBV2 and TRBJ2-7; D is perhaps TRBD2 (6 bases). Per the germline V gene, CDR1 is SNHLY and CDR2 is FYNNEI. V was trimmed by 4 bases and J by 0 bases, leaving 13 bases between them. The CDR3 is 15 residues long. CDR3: CASSVVRGLSYEQYF. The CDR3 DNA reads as TGTGCCAGCAGTGTAGTGCGGGGCCTCTCCTACGAGCAGTACTTC.

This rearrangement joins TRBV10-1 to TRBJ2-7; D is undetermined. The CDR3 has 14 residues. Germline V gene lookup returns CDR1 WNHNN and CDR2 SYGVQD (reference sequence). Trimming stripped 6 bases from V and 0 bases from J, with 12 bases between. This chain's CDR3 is CASSDAGSSYEQYF. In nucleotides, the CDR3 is TGCGCCAGCAGCGATGCCGGGTCCTCCTACGAGCAGTACTTC.

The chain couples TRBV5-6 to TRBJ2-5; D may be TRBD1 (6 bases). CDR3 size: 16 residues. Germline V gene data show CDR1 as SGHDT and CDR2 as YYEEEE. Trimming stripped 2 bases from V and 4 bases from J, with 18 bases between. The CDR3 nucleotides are TGTGCCAGCAGCTTAGGGAAGACAGGCGTAGGAGAGACCCAGTACTTC. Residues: CASSLGKTGVGETQYF.

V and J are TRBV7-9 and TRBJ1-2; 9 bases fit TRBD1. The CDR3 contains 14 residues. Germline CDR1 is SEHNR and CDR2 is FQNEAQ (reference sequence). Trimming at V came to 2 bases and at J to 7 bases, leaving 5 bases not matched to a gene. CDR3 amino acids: CASSLKDRGGGYTF. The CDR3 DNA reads TGTGCCAGCAGCTTAAAGGACAGGGGTGGTGGCTACACCTTC.

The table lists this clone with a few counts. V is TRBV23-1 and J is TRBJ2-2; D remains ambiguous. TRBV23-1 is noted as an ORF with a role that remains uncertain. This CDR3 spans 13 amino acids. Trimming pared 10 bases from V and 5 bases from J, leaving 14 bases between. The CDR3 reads CAIVLGFTGELFF. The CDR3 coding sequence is TGCGCCATTGTACTCGGGTTTACCGGGGAGCTGTTTTTT.

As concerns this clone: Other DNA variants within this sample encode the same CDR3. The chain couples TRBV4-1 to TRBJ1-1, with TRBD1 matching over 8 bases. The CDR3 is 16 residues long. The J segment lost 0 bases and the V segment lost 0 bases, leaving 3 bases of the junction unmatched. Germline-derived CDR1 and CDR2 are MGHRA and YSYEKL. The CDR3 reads CASSQDQDRVNTEAFF. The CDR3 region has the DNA TGCGCCAGCAGCCAAGACCAGGACAGGGTGAACACTGAAGCTTTCTTT.

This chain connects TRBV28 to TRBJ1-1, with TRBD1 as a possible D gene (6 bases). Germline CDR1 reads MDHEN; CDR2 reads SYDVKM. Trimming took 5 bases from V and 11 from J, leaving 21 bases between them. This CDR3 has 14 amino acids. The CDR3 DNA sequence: TGTGCCAGCAGTCCACGGCCCTACAGGGACCGGGCTTTCTTT. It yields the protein CASSPRPYRDRAFF.

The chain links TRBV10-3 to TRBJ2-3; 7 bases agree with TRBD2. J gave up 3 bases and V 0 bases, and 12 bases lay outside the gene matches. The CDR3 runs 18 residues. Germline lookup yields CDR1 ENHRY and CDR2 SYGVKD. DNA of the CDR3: TGTGCCATCAGTGAGTCGATACTAGCGCAAATGGGTACAGATACGCAGTATTTT. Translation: CAISESILAQMGTDTQYF.

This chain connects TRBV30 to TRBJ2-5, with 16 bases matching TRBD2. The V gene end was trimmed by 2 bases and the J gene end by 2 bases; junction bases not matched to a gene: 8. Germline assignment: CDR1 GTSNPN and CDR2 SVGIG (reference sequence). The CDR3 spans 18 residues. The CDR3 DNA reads TGTGCCTGGAGTAGCGGGACTAGCGGGAGGGCGGGTCAAGAGACCCAGTACTTC. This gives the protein CAWSSGTSGRAGQETQYF.

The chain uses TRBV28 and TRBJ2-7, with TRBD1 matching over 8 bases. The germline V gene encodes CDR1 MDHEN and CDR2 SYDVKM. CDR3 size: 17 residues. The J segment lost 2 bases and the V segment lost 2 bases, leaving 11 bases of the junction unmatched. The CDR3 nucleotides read TGTGCCAGCAGTTTAGACCCACGAGGACAGGGCCCCTACGAGCAGTACTTC. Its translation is CASSLDPRGQGPYEQYF.

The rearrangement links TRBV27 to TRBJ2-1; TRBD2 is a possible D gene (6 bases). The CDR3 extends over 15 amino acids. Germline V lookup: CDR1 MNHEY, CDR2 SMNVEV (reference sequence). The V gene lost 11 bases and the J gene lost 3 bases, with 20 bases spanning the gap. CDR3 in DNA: TGTGCCGGGAAGGGACTCCCATTCAACTACAATGAGCAGTTCTTC. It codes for CAGKGLPFNYNEQFF.

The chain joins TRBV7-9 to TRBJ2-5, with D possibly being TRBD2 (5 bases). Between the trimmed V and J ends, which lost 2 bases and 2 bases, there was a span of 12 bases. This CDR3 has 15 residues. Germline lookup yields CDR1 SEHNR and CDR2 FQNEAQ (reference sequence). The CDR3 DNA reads TGTGCCAGCAGCTTACCCGGGAACCATCAAGAGACCCAGTACTTC. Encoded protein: CASSLPGNHQETQYF.

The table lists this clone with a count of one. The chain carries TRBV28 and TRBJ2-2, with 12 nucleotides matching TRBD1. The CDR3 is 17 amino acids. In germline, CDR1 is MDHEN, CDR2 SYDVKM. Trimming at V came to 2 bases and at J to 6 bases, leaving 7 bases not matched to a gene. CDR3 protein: CASSLVRDRGPSGELFF. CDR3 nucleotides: TGTGCCAGCAGTTTAGTGAGGGACAGGGGGCCCTCCGGGGAGCTGTTTTTT.

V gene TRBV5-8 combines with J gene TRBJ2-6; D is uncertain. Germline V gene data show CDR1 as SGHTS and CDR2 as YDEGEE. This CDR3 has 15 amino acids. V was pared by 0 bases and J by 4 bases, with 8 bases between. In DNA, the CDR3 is TGTGCCAGCAGCTTGGATCAGTCCGGGGCCAACGTCCTGACTTTC. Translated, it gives CASSLDQSGANVLTF.

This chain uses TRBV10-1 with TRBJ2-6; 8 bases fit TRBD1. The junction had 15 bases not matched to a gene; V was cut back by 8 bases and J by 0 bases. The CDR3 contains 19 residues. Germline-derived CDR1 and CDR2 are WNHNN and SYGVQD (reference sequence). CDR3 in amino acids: CASLKRRQGSNSGANVLTF. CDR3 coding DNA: TGCGCCAGCCTTAAAAGGAGACAGGGGTCCAACTCTGGGGCCAACGTCCTGACTTTC.

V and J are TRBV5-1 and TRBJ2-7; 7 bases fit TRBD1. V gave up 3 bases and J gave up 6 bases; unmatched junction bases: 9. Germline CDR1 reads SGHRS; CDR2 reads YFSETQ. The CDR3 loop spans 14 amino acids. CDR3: CASSSPGTDPEQYF. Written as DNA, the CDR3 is TGCGCCAGCAGCTCCCCCGGGACAGACCCCGAGCAGTACTTC. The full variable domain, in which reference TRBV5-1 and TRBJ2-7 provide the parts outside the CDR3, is KAGVTQTPRYLIKTRGQQVTLSCSPISGHRSVSWYQQTPGQGLQFLFEYFSETQRNKGNFPGRFSGRQFSNSRSEMNVSTLELGDSALYLCASSSPGTDPEQYFGPGTRLTVT.

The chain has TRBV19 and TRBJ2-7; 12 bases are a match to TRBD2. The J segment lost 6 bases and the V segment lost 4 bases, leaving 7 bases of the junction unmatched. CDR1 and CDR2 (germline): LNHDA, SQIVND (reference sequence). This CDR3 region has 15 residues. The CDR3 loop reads CASSTKTSGSSEQYF. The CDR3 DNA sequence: TGTGCCAGTAGTACTAAGACTAGCGGGAGCTCCGAGCAGTACTTC. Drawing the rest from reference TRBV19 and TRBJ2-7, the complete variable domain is DGGITQSPKYLFRKEGQNVTLSCEQNLNHDAMYWYRQDPGQGLRLIYYSQIVNDFQKGDIAEGYSVSREKKESFPLTVTSAQKNPTAFYLCASSTKTSGSSEQYFGPGTRLTVT.

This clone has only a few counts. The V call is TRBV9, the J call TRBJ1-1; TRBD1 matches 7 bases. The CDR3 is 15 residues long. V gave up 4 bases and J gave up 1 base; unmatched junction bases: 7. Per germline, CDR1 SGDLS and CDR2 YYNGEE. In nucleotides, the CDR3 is TGTGCCAGCAGCACATCACAGGGGACGAACACTGAAGCTTTCTTT. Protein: CASSTSQGTNTEAFF.

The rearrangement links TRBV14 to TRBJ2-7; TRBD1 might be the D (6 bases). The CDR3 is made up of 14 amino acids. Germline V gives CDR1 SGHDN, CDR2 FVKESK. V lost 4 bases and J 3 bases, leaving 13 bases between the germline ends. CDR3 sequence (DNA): TGTGCCAGCAGCCGGGCAGGGGTCAGCTACGAGCAGTACTTC. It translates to CASSRAGVSYEQYF.

The CDR3 region has the DNA TGTGCCAGTAGTGCCCTAGCGGGATCTAACACCGGGGAGCTGTTTTTT. This gives the protein CASSALAGSNTGELFF. J is TRBJ2-2 and V is TRBV19, with TRBD2 matching 9 bases. Germline CDR1 LNHDA, CDR2 SQIVND (reference sequence). V shed 5 bases and J 2 bases; nucleotides not matched to a gene: 6. The CDR3 sequence is 16 residues long. Together with reference TRBV19 and TRBJ2-2, the CDR3 gives the full variable domain: DGGITQSPKYLFRKEGQNVTLSCEQNLNHDAMYWYRQDPGQGLRLIYYSQIVNDFQKGDIAEGYSVSREKKESFPLTVTSAQKNPTAFYLCASSALAGSNTGELFFGEGSRLTVL.

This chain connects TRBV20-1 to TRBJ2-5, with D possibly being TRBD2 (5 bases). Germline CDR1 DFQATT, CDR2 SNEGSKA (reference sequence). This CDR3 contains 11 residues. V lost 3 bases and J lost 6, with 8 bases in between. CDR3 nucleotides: TGCAGTGCTAGTCTAGCACAGACCCAGTACTTC. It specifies CSASLAQTQYF.

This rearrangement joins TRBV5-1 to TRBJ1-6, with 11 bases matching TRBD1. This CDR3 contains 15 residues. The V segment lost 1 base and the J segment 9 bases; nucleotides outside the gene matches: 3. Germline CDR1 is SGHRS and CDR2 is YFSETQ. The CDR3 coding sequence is TGCGCCAGCAGCTTGTCCGGGACAGGGGGTTCACCCCTCCACTTT. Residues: CASSLSGTGGSPLHF.

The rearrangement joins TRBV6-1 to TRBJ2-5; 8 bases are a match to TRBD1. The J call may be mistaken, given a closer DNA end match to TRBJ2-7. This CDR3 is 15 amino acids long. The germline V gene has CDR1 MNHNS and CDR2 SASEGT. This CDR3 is CAIGTRDRNSYEQYF. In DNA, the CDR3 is TGTGCCATCGGGACCCGGGACAGGAATTCCTACGAGCAGTACTTC.

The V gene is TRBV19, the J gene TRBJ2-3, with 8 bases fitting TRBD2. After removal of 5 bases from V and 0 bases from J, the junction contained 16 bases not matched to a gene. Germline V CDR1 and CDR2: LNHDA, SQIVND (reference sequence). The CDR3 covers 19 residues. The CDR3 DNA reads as TGTGCCAGTAGTCCCGGGGGTAGCGGGACCCGCCCTAGCACAGATACGCAGTATTTT. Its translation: CASSPGGSGTRPSTDTQYF.

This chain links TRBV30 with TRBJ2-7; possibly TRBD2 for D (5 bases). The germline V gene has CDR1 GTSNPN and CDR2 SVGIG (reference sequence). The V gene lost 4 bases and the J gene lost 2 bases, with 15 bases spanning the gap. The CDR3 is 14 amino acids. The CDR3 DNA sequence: TGTGCCTGGATGGGAGCGGCAGGTCCCTACGAGCAGTACTTC. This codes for CAWMGAAGPYEQYF.

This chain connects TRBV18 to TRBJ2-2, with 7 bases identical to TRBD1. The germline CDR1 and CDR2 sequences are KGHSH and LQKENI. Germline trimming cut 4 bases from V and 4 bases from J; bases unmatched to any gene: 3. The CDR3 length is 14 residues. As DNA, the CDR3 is TGTGCCAGCTCACGAGACAGGGTCACCGGGGAGCTGTTTTTT. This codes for CASSRDRVTGELFF.